The next 12 T cell receptor beta chains were all read from a single sample in a study of T cell repertoires in cytomegalovirus infection. These receptors' antigens are unknown. TCRdb re-analysed the reads in MiXCR, keeping a single row per CDR3 protein. Among about 130,000 distinct CDR3 sequences, more than 25% were seen once, and the ten largest hold around 50%. Sequencing was performed on CD8+ T cells from cultured PBMCs, taken from culture after CMV antigen stimulation. The receptors stem from a human donor in good health (CMV status not recorded). Some clones in this sample may be carry-over from other donors' samples.

This clonotype was detected a few times. The chain couples TRBV27 to TRBJ2-3; D ambiguous. The germline CDR1 and CDR2 sequences are MNHEY and SMNVEV (reference sequence). The CDR3 runs 13 residues. Trimming took off 10 bases at V and 0 bases at J, with 11 bases between the two ends. CDR3 protein: CAIQSVSTDTQYF. CDR3 in DNA: TGTGCCATCCAATCTGTTAGCACAGATACGCAGTATTTT.

V gene TRBV19 combines with J gene TRBJ2-7; D may correspond to TRBD1 or TRBD2 (5 bases each). Germline CDR1 reads LNHDA; CDR2 reads SQIVND (reference sequence). CDR3 size: 15 residues. Trimming stripped 0 bases from V and 0 bases from J, with 9 bases between. CDR3 loop: CASSIDGTYSYEQYF. The CDR3 DNA reads TGTGCCAGTAGTATAGATGGGACCTACTCCTACGAGCAGTACTTC.

This chain joins TRBV24-1 and TRBJ2-5; tentatively, D is TRBD1 or TRBD2 (5 bases each). Trimming stripped 0 bases from V and 2 bases from J, with 15 bases between. CDR3 length equals 17 residues. Germline-derived CDR1 and CDR2 are KGHDR and SFDVKD. CDR3 sequence: CATSDLGTAADQETQYF. The CDR3 region has the DNA TGTGCCACCAGTGATTTGGGGACGGCGGCAGATCAAGAGACCCAGTACTTC.

CDR3 nucleotides: TGTGCCAGCAGCTTAGGCCCTCGGCAGGGGGCCTTGTATGAGCAGTTCTTC. Amino acids: CASSLGPRQGALYEQFF. The chain couples TRBV13 to TRBJ2-1; 8 nucleotides agree with TRBD1. Trimming removed 0 bases from V and 8 bases from J; junction bases left unmatched: 12. CDR1 PRHDT and CDR2 FYEKMQ come from the germline V gene (reference sequence). CDR3 size: 17 residues.

V and J are TRBV24-1 and TRBJ2-4; D perhaps matches TRBD2 (6 bases). CDR1 KGHDR and CDR2 SFDVKD come from the germline V gene. Trimming took off 9 bases at V and 0 bases at J, with 38 bases between the two ends. The CDR3 extends over 23 amino acids. This chain's CDR3 is CATVERVLVHVPSGEAAKNIQYF. CDR3 sequence (DNA): TGTGCCACCGTGGAGCGGGTGCTTGTCCACGTACCCTCCGGGGAGGCAGCCAAAAACATTCAGTACTTC.

This clonotype was detected ten times or more. The chain is built from TRBV7-6 and TRBJ2-7; 9 nucleotides line up with TRBD1. The CDR3 sequence is 17 residues long. The junction had 11 bases not matched to a gene; V was cut back by 3 bases and J by 2 bases. The germline gives CDR1 SGHVS, CDR2 FNYEAQ. CDR3 loop: CASSFTPPGTGPYEQYF. In DNA form, the CDR3 reads TGTGCCAGCAGCTTTACCCCTCCCGGGACAGGGCCCTACGAGCAGTACTTC.

The chain joins TRBV6-5 to TRBJ2-3, with a weak D call TRBD1 (6 bases). Germline V gives CDR1 MNHEY, CDR2 SVGAGI. V was pared by 6 bases and J by 7 bases, with 8 bases between. The CDR3 is made up of 11 amino acids. The CDR3 sequence: CASRGGYTQYF. The DNA of the CDR3 is TGTGCCAGCAGAGGGGGTTATACGCAGTATTTT.

This clonotype ranks as medium-sized (0.01 to 0.1%). The J gene is TRBJ1-6, the V gene TRBV7-8, with a tentative D call TRBD1 (6 bases). V lost 6 bases and J lost 9, with 21 bases in between. CDR3 length: 16 residues. The germline CDR1 and CDR2 sequences are SGHVS and FQNEAQ. The CDR3 sequence: CASSPSWRRGSSPLHF. The CDR3 bases are TGTGCCAGCAGTCCCAGTTGGCGGAGGGGGTCTTCACCCCTCCACTTT. Full variable domain (missing parts from reference TRBV7-8 and TRBJ1-6): GAGVSQSPRYKVAKRGQDVALRCDPISGHVSLFWYQQALGQGPEFLTYFQNEAQLDKSGLPSDRFFAERPEGSVSTLKIQRTQQEDSAVYLCASSPSWRRGSSPLHFGNGTRLTVT.

This clonotype was counted a few times. The chain employs TRBV10-3 and TRBJ2-7; D not certain. The CDR3 contains 12 residues. Germline CDR1 is ENHRY and CDR2 is SYGVKD. Trimming took off 0 bases at V and 8 bases at J, with 8 bases between the two ends. DNA for the CDR3: TGTGCCATCAGTGAGTCTCCCGGAAAGCAGTACTTC. Amino acids: CAISESPGKQYF.

This clonotype was recorded at least ten times. The rearrangement joins TRBV7-4 to TRBJ2-5; D not resolved. The CDR3 contains 14 residues. Germline values: CDR1 SGHVT, CDR2 SQSDAQ. Trimming took 7 bases from V and 4 from J, leaving 16 bases between them. This chain's CDR3 is CASTSPHERETQYF. The CDR3 bases are TGTGCCAGCACCTCCCCACACGAGCGAGAGACCCAGTACTTC.

This clonotype was counted between two and nine times. The genes are TRBV4-1 and TRBJ1-2; 8 positions match TRBD1. Trimming removed 5 bases from V and 6 bases from J; junction bases left unmatched: 17. Germline V CDR1 and CDR2: MGHRA, YSYEKL. This CDR3 contains 17 residues. Written as DNA, the CDR3 is TGCGCCAGCAGCTCTAGGGGGCTCGGACAGGGAATGCATGGCTACACCTTC. Its translation: CASSSRGLGQGMHGYTF.

This clonotype was observed a few times. This chain connects TRBV11-1 to TRBJ2-5; 13 bases agree with TRBD2. V lost 8 bases, J lost 1 base, and 1 base stayed unmatched. This CDR3 is built from 14 residues. The germline V gene encodes CDR1 SGHAT and CDR2 FQDESV (reference sequence). Here the CDR3 DNA reads TGTGCCAGCGGGACTAGCGGGGCCCAAGAGACCCAGTACTTC. It specifies CASGTSGAQETQYF.